This TCR beta chain was recorded in a study of cytomegalovirus exposure and HLA in healthy donors (TCRdb year 2017). Looking at the study overall: In an earlier analysis of roughly 500 of the donors, around 300 Gb of sequence data and 120 million or so unique TCR beta sequences from about 180 million T cells were reported. Along with the approximately 600-subject first cohort, a separate validation cohort of about 110 different subjects was used. Rather than drawing on any new phenotypic data, the later analysis identified candidate immune exposures from TCR beta sequences and the way those sequences occurred across donors. A later analysis re-analyzed previously published TCR beta repertoires from roughly 690 donors and added high-resolution HLA genotyping to study TCR occurrence patterns. Among some 410 genotyped donors of the cohort, an average of about 240,000 unique TCR beta nucleotide sequences was sequenced per donor, of which 15% to 20% were non-productive. In an earlier analysis of roughly 580 of the donors, high-throughput TCR beta sequencing was used to judge whether each TCR beta V gene segment behaved as functional or pseudogenic. The aim of the study was to test whether cataloging public T cell receptors could identify signatures of past pathogen exposure. Both class I and class II loci were covered by HLA typing, at four-digit resolution. The study used immunosequencing to profile the T cell repertoires of approximately 640 subjects and linked those repertoires to cytomegalovirus serostatus. About five DR-DQ haplotypes were handled as single units for association and clustering because linkage in the cohort was strong. High-throughput TCR immunosequencing, statistical association of individual TCRs with disease status, and machine learning were combined to predict cytomegalovirus infection status. Of the 300 to 500 genotyped donors, 75% to 85% were placed in the genetic ancestry cluster associated with self-reported Caucasian donors. The number of typed donors differed by locus: about 620-640 for A, B, C, DRB1 and DQB1; roughly 510 for DQA1; about 600 for DPA1; and 400 to 480 for DPB1. Alongside the repertoire data, information on donor age, sex, ethnicity and CMV serostatus was compiled. Approximately 310 gigabases of sequencing data and 70 million to 100 million unique TCR sequences were included in an early release covering several hundred HLA-typed donors. All discovery cohort repertoires had been generated using a single sequencing platform. A later genetic analysis used genome-wide SNP genotypes for about three fifths of the 666 donors, treating that subset as a discovery cohort.

Library generation was performed with the immunoSEQ multiplex PCR assay. For the multiplex PCR, a mixture combining 60 forward primers for TCR Vbeta segments and 13 reverse primers for TCR Jbeta segments was used. Amplification of the CDR3 region of rearranged TCR beta genes was performed with a multiplex PCR assay on genomic DNA. The amplified TCR beta libraries were sequenced on the Illumina HiSeq System as 87-base-pair reads. From the authors' description of their analysis: Across the 670 or so repertoires, a later analysis counted tens of millions of unique TCR beta chains, roughly 11 million of which were shared by at least two donors. Raw reads were error-corrected and collapsed into unique sequences with a nearest-neighbor algorithm that merged closely related sequences to remove PCR and sequencing errors. Alignment of CDR3 sequences to IMGT reference sequences was used to assign V, D and J gene segments. For a sequence to be retained, at least a six-nucleotide match to both a V gene segment and a J gene segment was required. Rearrangements were classified as productive when the CDR3 lacked stop codons and remained in frame with V and J, and all other rearrangements were classified as non-productive. CDR3 was defined according to IMGT convention as the region running from the second conserved V-encoded cysteine to the conserved J-encoded phenylalanine. Sequences without an unambiguous match to a single V gene segment were excluded from the earlier analysis of approximately 560 of the donors. An earlier analysis of just under 600 of the donors called V segments functional above 56.7% productive rearrangements and segregating when the between-donor standard deviation exceeded 5%. A statistical classification framework was developed to diagnose cytomegalovirus status using the catalog of TCR beta chain sequences. In a later analysis, TCR nucleotide sequences were compared against IMGT/GENE-DB human TR gene sequences so that V and J genes could be assigned. A later analysis assigned CDR3 sequences and most-parsimonious VDJ recombination scenarios with the TCRdist pipeline. In a later analysis, each TCR beta chain was defined by its CDR3 amino acid sequence together with its V-gene family, and reads without a unique V-gene family were excluded. In a later analysis, fewer than 650 highly shared, low-generation-probability nucleotide sequences were removed to address suspected cross-contamination and a sequencing artifact. In a later analysis, a clonal expansion index for each public chain was calculated from normalized within-repertoire ranks of inferred template counts. A later analysis computed generation probabilities with a VDJ recombination model fitted to out-of-frame rearrangements, and checked the results against IGoR. A later analysis scored TCR-TCR, TCR-HLA and TCR-CMV co-occurrence with hypergeometric tests, applying a repertoire-size bias correction to TCR pairs. False discovery rates were estimated in a later analysis by permuting HLA or CMV assignments 20 times. In a later analysis, co-occurring TCRs were grouped using DBSCAN, and TCRdist sequence similarity was added for clustering within HLA-allele-positive subsets. Repertoires with fewer than 30,000 or more than 120,000 public chains were left out of co-occurrence clustering, as were five repertoires with anomalous nucleotide sharing. The table was pulled from immuneACCESS by TCRdb, which kept in-frame rearrangements only. Such tables lose some clones; where checked, under half of the loss comes from unresolved V genes, and the rest has no known cause. That table is the source of V, J and clone size, and D and trimming were worked out from the DNA. The sample profile shows about 140,000 clones; about 76% of them were found once. Approximately 2.8% of the sample belongs to the ten largest clones.

From a lookup of the germline V gene, CDR1 and CDR2 are LGHNT and FRNRAP. The CDR3 contains 17 residues, cysteine and phenylalanine counted. The retained sequence is limited to the CDR3, 51 bases, with the frame set at the first base. The germline V and J ends show losses of 0 bases and 4 bases respectively, and no gene match explains 7 bases of the junction. In total, around 600 healthy bone marrow donors made up the cohort. At the time of sampling, all cohort members were nominally healthy, though unrecorded immune exposures were likely present. The donor tested CMV seronegative and was one of the 352 seronegative cohort members. Each donor provided a peripheral blood sample, and peripheral blood mononuclear cells were used for TCR beta sequencing. The Qiagen DNeasy Blood Extraction Kit was used to extract genomic DNA from the blood cell samples. About this clone: Its binding antigen is unknown. No much larger clonotype is one base removed from it; base qualities were not supplied.

Study-wide conclusions, independent of this receptor: Assigning TCR associations to individual alleles was difficult when HLA alleles, especially DR and DQ, strongly co-occurred. Presence/absence analyses assumed roughly uniform sequencing depth across donors, an assumption that may not hold. A later genetic analysis associated a missense DCLRE1C variant with V-gene and J-gene trimming of TCR beta chains, and an independent cohort replicated the association. Correlated functional status among segregating V segments might reflect linkage disequilibrium, but an unknown experimental factor could not be ruled out. The authors suggested that the approach could potentially be extended to other disease states and immunological phenotypes. Specific HLA alleles were associated with about 17,000 TCR beta sequences at a false discovery rate of 0.05 in a later analysis. Broadly in line with IMGT annotations, most TCR beta V segments showed up in productive rearrangements about 90% or about 30% of the time in an earlier analysis of several hundred of the donors. In the study, 150 to 200 TCR beta chains were listed as associated with cytomegalovirus. In vitro tests confirmed that a few of the cytomegalovirus-associated TCR beta chains recognize cytomegalovirus antigens. The classifier was reported to diagnose cytomegalovirus status with high specificity and sensitivity in both the original and validation cohorts. According to a later analysis, TCR association rates differed among HLA loci, with DRB1 alleles showing the most associated TCRs and HLA-C alleles showing the fewest. Because some donors lacked HLA typing at each locus, the association tests relied only on the typed subset. A cluster of highly shared sequence variants was judged likely to represent a technical artifact of the sequencing pipeline. A later genetic analysis reported fewer N-insertions in productive TCRs among donors in an Asian-associated ancestry cluster than the roughly 670-donor mean. A further reported finding was that TCR beta sequences accurately predicted the HLA-A and HLA-B alleles for most subjects in the first cohort. According to a later analysis, most CMV-associated TCR beta chains appeared to be HLA-restricted, and the HLA associations seemed to be driven largely by CMV exposure. The 87-base-pair reads could not distinguish some IMGT-functional V segments, including TRBV6-2 and TRBV6-3, so those segments were excluded. A later analysis reported that several top co-occurrence clusters appeared linked to parvovirus B19, influenza, CMV and Epstein-Barr virus. In a later analysis, HLA-associated TCR beta chains showed more clonal expansion and lower generation probabilities than non-associated chains that were equally common. The earlier analysis of almost 600 of the donors excluded 15 to 20 rarely observed V segments, including chromosome 9 orphons, because counts were too low. While some public TCRs were present in many individuals, most TCR sequences turned up only very rarely across donors. Immune exposure information for the cohort was limited to CMV serostatus. This cohort had only TCR beta chains sequenced, and the lack of alpha or paired-chain data limited which features could be detected.

This sequence was found in a female donor in good health and CMV-seronegative. The sequence links TRBV12-5 to TRBJ2-2, and TRBD1 aligns with 8 junction nucleotides. The material sequenced was PBMCs. Here the CDR3 is given as CASGLVPGQAFTGELFF. In nucleotides, the sequence is TGTGCTAGTGGTTTGGTTCCGGGACAGGCGTTCACCGGGGAGCTGTTTTTT.